One and the same sample provided the 5 T cell receptor beta chains below, sequenced in a study of T cell responses to AZD1222 COVID-19 vaccine (dated by TCRdb to the early 2020s). The sample's time point label is to be understood as: baseline before first vaccination. Libraries came from the immunoSEQ multiplex PCR assay. TCRdb provides this immuneACCESS table in a form limited to in-frame rearrangements. Some clones are lacking; in checked studies, under half of them reflect an unresolved V gene, and why the rest are absent is not known. Recorded for this sample are 100,000 to 140,000 clones; 90% to 95% of them occurred a single time. In total, the top ten clones hold roughly a fifth of the sample. This specimen consisted of peripheral blood, obtained on day 0 of AZD1222 vaccination. These receptors all stem from an adult in good health.

The chain links TRBV5-1 to TRBJ1-6, with D tentatively TRBD1 (5 bases). V lost 5 bases, J lost 13 bases, and 16 bases lay in between. Per the germline V gene, CDR1 is SGHRS and CDR2 is YFSETQ. CDR3 length: 13 amino acids. CDR3 DNA sequence: TGCGCCAGCAGGCGGGACGGTGTGGAGCCCCTCCACTTT. Protein sequence: CASRRDGVEPLHF.

The chain recombines TRBV9 with TRBJ1-6, with 9 positions matching TRBD1. CDR1 is SGDLS, CDR2 YYNGEE, per germline. There are 16 residues in the CDR3. V dropped 0 bases and J dropped 10; count of bases not matched to a gene: 8. CDR3 loop: CASSVEVGTGYSPLHF. In nucleotides, the CDR3 is TGTGCCAGCAGCGTAGAAGTAGGGACAGGGTACTCACCCCTCCACTTT.

The chain uses TRBV19 and TRBJ2-1; TRBD2 matches 8 bases. The CDR3 is 15 residues long. With V trimmed by 5 bases and J by 3 bases, 6 bases remained unmatched. Germline V lookup: CDR1 LNHDA, CDR2 SQIVND (reference sequence). CDR3: CASSLAGTNYNEQFF. CDR3 sequence (DNA): TGTGCCAGTAGTTTAGCGGGGACGAACTACAATGAGCAGTTCTTC.

The gene calls are TRBV28 and TRBJ2-7, with D maybe TRBD1 (6 bases). This CDR3 region has 13 residues. Trimming shortened V by 5 bases and J by 7 bases, and 15 bases separated the two germline ends. The V gene's germline CDR1 is MDHEN and CDR2 SYDVKM. CDR3 residues: CASSGDRLREQYF. As DNA, the CDR3 is TGTGCCAGCAGTGGCGACAGGCTTAGGGAGCAGTACTTC.

The V call is TRBV6-2 or TRBV6-3, the J call TRBJ1-2, with no clear D. This CDR3 comprises 11 residues. Germline CDR1 and CDR2: MNHEY and SVGEGT. V lost 0 bases and J lost 7, with 3 bases in between. The CDR3 sequence is CASSYSRGYTF. CDR3 sequence (DNA): TGTGCCAGCAGTTACTCTCGTGGCTACACCTTC.